These 5 T cell receptor beta chains came from one sample sequenced in a study of blood T cell repertoires in COVID-19. TCRdb keeps only in-frame clones here, not all; method: immunoSEQ multiplex PCR. The sample lists hundreds of thousands of clones; more than 70% were seen once. Specimen: peripheral blood. These TCRs come from a woman aged 45 to 65 with acute or convalescent COVID-19.

The rearrangement joins TRBV2 to TRBJ2-5, with 8 bases identical to TRBD2. The germline CDR1 and CDR2 sequences are SNHLY and FYNNEI. The ends lost 3 bases at V and 5 bases at J; junction bases unmatched: 11. The CDR3 length is 16 residues. The DNA of the CDR3 is TGTGCCAGCAGTGACACGGGTCGACCGGGGGGGGAGACCCAGTACTTC. Translated: CASSDTGRPGGETQYF.

The rearrangement links TRBV9 to TRBJ2-7; 7 positions agree with TRBD2. The CDR3 length is 14 residues. J was trimmed by 6 bases and V by 4 bases; bases with no gene match: 10. Germline V gene lookup returns CDR1 SGDLS and CDR2 YYNGEE. The CDR3 loop is CASSPWGGLGEQYF. The DNA of the CDR3 is TGTGCCAGCAGCCCCTGGGGGGGGTTGGGCGAGCAGTACTTC.

This clone was picked up a small number of times. The chain recombines TRBV2 with TRBJ1-1, with 8 bases lining up with TRBD1. With 7 bases clipped from V and 1 base from J, the junction kept 8 bases outside the gene matches. The CDR3 loop spans 15 amino acids. Germline assignment: CDR1 SNHLY and CDR2 FYNNEI. The CDR3 region has the DNA TGTGCCAGCATGCTACGACAGGGGCGGAACACTGAAGCTTTCTTT. Protein: CASMLRQGRNTEAFF. The whole variable domain, filled in from reference TRBV2 and TRBJ1-1, reads EPEVTQTPSHQVTQMGQEVILRCVPISNHLYFYWYRQILGQKVEFLVSFYNNEISEKSEIFDDQFSVERPDGSNFTLKIRSTKLEDSAMYFCASMLRQGRNTEAFFGQGTRLTVV.

The chain couples TRBV29-1 to TRBJ2-7; tentative D call: TRBD2 (5 bases). CDR1 and CDR2 (germline): SQVTM, ANQGSEA. V gave up 5 bases and J gave up 3 bases, with 11 bases separating them. The CDR3 totals 12 residues. CDR3 nucleotides: TGCAGCGTTTCTTCGGGGAACTACGAGCAGTACTTC. As protein: CSVSSGNYEQYF.

CDR3 in amino acids: CASSAEGAQNTEAFF. Written as DNA, the CDR3 is TGTGCCAGCAGCGCCGAGGGGGCGCAGAACACTGAAGCTTTCTTT. This sequence joins TRBV13 and TRBJ1-1; TRBD1 aligns across 7 bases. The junction had 7 bases not matched to a gene; V was cut back by 5 bases and J by 1 base. Germline CDR1 PRHDT, CDR2 FYEKMQ (reference sequence). There are 15 residues in the CDR3. Supplemented by reference TRBV13 and TRBJ1-1, the full variable domain reads AAGVIQSPRHLIKEKRETATLKCYPIPRHDTVYWYQQGPGQDPQFLISFYEKMQSDKGSIPDRFSAQQFSDYHSELNMSSLELGDSALYFCASSAEGAQNTEAFFGQGTRLTVV.